These 15 T cell receptor beta chains share one sample of origin, sequenced in a study of blood T cell repertoires in COVID-19. Profiled with immunoSEQ multiplex PCR; TCRdb holds only in-frame clones, not every one. The sample includes about 23,000 clones, around 83% seen only once; the top ten take over 45%. Sequenced: peripheral blood. The receptors here all came from a man aged 70 or older with acute or convalescent COVID-19.

The chain recombines TRBV4-2 with TRBJ2-5; 11 bases map to TRBD2. The CDR3 is 17 amino acids. V lost 4 bases to trimming and J lost 5 bases; unmatched junction nucleotides: 12. Looked up from germline, CDR1 is LGHNA and CDR2 is YNFKEQ. CDR3 nucleotides: TGTGCCAGCAGCCGGGGGGTAGCGGGAGGGCCCTCGGAGACCCAGTACTTC. Residues: CASSRGVAGGPSETQYF.

The table lists this clone with a count of one. The CDR3 coding sequence is TGTGCCAGCAGCGTAGACGTCAGGGGTGATTCACCCCTCCACTTT. Its protein is CASSVDVRGDSPLHF. The chain carries TRBV9 and TRBJ1-6; D is perhaps TRBD1 (6 bases). The ends were cut back, 0 bases at V and 8 bases at J, with 12 bases in the middle. The CDR3 is 15 amino acids. Per germline, CDR1 SGDLS and CDR2 YYNGEE.

The CDR3 DNA is TGTGCCAGCAGCCACCTTGGTGAGACCGGGGAGCTGTTTTTT. Translating gives CASSHLGETGELFF. This sequence joins TRBV3-1 (or the pseudogene TRBV3-2) and TRBJ2-2; D gene ambiguous. The CDR3 loop spans 14 amino acids. V dropped 3 bases and J dropped 5 bases, with 10 bases sitting between them. CDR1 and CDR2 from the germline V gene are LGHDT and YNNKEL (reference sequence).

The chain joins TRBV27 to TRBJ2-5; TRBD2 agrees at 10 bases. Germline lookup yields CDR1 MNHEY and CDR2 SMNVEV (reference sequence). V lost 2 bases and J lost 7; bases outside the gene matches: 7. This CDR3 has 15 residues. The CDR3 sequence is CASSLSGGALGTQYF. The DNA of the CDR3 is TGTGCCAGCAGTTTAAGCGGGGGGGCCTTGGGGACCCAGTACTTC.

V usage is TRBV30 and J usage is TRBJ1-5; no clear D. There are 12 residues in the CDR3. Between the trimmed V and J ends, which lost 5 bases and 0 bases, there was a span of 5 bases. CDR1 is GTSNPN, CDR2 SVGIG, per germline (reference sequence). CDR3 nucleotide sequence: TGTGCCTGGGGTTATAGCAATCAGCCCCAGCATTTT. Amino acid sequence: CAWGYSNQPQHF.

This rearrangement joins TRBV27 to TRBJ2-3; 14 bases match TRBD2. With V trimmed by 8 bases and J by 4 bases, 5 bases remained unmatched. The germline CDR1 and CDR2 sequences are MNHEY and SMNVEV (reference sequence). CDR3 size: 15 residues. The DNA of the CDR3 is TGTGCCAGCCACGGACTAGCGGGAGGTTCAGATACGCAGTATTTT. Translating it yields CASHGLAGGSDTQYF.

The chain links TRBV6-5 to TRBJ1-1, with D perhaps matching TRBD1 (6 bases). Germline V CDR1 and CDR2: MNHEY, SVGAGI. V shed 6 bases and J shed 4 bases, with 12 bases lying between them. The CDR3 consists of 13 residues. CDR3 amino acids: CASSRGQRTEAFF. Written as DNA, the CDR3 is TGTGCCAGCAGCCGAGGACAGCGCACTGAAGCTTTCTTT.

Only a few counts were recorded for this clone. CDR3 DNA: TGTGCCAGCAGGAGATATAGCAATCAGCCCCAGCATTTT. This gives the protein CASRRYSNQPQHF. This sequence joins TRBV27 and TRBJ1-5; D is ambiguous. Germline V gene lookup returns CDR1 MNHEY and CDR2 SMNVEV (reference sequence). Trimming took off 6 bases at V and 0 bases at J, with 6 bases between the two ends. The CDR3 loop spans 13 amino acids.

The gene calls are TRBV7-8 and TRBJ1-2; D is undetermined. Germline assignment: CDR1 SGHVS and CDR2 FQNEAQ. The CDR3 spans 14 residues. The germline V and J ends were trimmed by 1 base and 4 bases, with 10 bases remaining between them. This CDR3 is CASSLGGNVYGYTF. CDR3 in DNA: TGTGCCAGCAGCTTAGGAGGCAACGTCTATGGCTACACCTTC.

The chain employs TRBV11-3 and TRBJ2-3; perhaps TRBD1 as D (5 bases). Between the trimmed V and J ends, which lost 5 bases and 0 bases, there was a span of 12 bases. Looked up from germline, CDR1 is SGHNT and CDR2 is YENEEA. This CDR3 is 15 amino acids long. In DNA form, the CDR3 reads TGTGCCAGCAGCGCTCAGGGCCCTAGCACAGATACGCAGTATTTT. Translated, it gives CASSAQGPSTDTQYF.

The chain links TRBV6-5 to TRBJ2-1; 8 nucleotides agree with TRBD2. V was clipped by 5 bases and J by 4 bases; unmatched bases: 7. Germline-derived CDR1 and CDR2 are MNHEY and SVGAGI. The CDR3 length is 15 residues. CDR3 in DNA: TGTGCCAGCAGTCCCACCGGACTAGCTTACAATGAGCAGTTCTTC. It codes for CASSPTGLAYNEQFF.

The genes are TRBV5-1 and TRBJ1-1; possibly TRBD1 for D (6 bases). The CDR3 loop spans 16 amino acids. The V gene lost 5 bases and the J gene lost 8 bases, with 25 bases spanning the gap. Germline-derived CDR1 and CDR2 are SGHRS and YFSETQ. The CDR3 DNA follows: TGCGCCAGCAGAGAGTTTTTTATGACAGGCCGCCCCGAAGCTTTCTTT. Its translation: CASREFFMTGRPEAFF.

The rearrangement links TRBV7-2 to TRBJ2-7, with D perhaps TRBD2 (5 bases). V lost 5 bases to trimming and J lost 3 bases, with 8 bases between them. The CDR3 spans 12 residues. Per germline, CDR1 SGHTA and CDR2 FQGNSA. The CDR3 nucleotides are TGTGCCAGCAGCCCGACTAACTACGAGCAGTACTTC. It translates to CASSPTNYEQYF.

Regarding this clone: One end of the junction is discordant with germline, which a read error may explain. V and J are TRBV4-3 and TRBJ2-7, with 11 bases fitting TRBD1. CDR1 is LGHNA and CDR2 is YSLEER in the germline V gene. The CDR3 sequence is 17 residues long. The CDR3 is CASSQVATGTGGGEQYF. The CDR3 bases are TGCGCCAGCAGTCAAGTCGCCACCGGGACAGGGGGAGGTGAGCAGTACTTC.

The chain links TRBV18 to TRBJ1-4; 8 bases map to TRBD1. There are 15 residues in the CDR3. V lost 2 bases to trimming and J lost 13 bases; unmatched junction nucleotides: 12. Germline CDR1 is KGHSH and CDR2 is LQKENI. CDR3 DNA sequence: TGTGCCAGCTCACCAAATAGGACAGGGTCGATGAGACTGTTTTTT. It translates to CASSPNRTGSMRLFF.